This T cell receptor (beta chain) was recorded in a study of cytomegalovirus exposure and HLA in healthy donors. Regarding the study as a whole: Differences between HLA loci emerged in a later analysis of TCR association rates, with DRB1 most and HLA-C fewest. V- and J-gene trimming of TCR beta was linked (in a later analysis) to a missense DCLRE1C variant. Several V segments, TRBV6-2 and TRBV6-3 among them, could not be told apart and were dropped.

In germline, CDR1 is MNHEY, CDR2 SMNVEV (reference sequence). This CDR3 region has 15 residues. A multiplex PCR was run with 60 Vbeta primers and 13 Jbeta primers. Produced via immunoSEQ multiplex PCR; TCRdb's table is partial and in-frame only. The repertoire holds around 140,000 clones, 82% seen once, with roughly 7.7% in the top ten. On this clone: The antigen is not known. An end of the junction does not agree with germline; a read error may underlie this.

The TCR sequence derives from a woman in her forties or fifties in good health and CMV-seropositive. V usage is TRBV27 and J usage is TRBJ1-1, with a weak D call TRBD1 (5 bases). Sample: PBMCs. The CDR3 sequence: CANSPLGAQNTEAFF. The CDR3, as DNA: TGTGCCAACAGTCCCCTTGGGGCTCAGAACACTGAAGCTTTCTTT.